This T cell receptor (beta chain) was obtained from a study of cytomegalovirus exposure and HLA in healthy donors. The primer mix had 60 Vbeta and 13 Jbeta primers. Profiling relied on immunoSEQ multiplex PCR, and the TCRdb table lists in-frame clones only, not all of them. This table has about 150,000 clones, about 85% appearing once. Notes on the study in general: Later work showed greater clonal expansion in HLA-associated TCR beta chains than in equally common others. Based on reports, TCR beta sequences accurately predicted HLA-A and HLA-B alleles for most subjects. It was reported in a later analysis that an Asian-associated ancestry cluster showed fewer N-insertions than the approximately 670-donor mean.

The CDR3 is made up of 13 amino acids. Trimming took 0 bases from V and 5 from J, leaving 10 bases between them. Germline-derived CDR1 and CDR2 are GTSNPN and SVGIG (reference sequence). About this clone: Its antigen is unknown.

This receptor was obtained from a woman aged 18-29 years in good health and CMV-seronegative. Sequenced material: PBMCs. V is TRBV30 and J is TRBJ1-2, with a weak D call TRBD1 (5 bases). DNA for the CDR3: TGTGCCTGGAGTGTAGACAGACAATATGGCTACACCTTC. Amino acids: CAWSVDRQYGYTF. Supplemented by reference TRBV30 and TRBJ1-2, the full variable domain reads SQTIHQWPATLVQPVGSPLSLECTVEGTSNPNLYWYRQAAGRGLQLLFYSVGIGQISSEVPQNLSASRPQDRQFILSSKKLLLSDSGFYLCAWSVDRQYGYTFGSGTRLTVV.